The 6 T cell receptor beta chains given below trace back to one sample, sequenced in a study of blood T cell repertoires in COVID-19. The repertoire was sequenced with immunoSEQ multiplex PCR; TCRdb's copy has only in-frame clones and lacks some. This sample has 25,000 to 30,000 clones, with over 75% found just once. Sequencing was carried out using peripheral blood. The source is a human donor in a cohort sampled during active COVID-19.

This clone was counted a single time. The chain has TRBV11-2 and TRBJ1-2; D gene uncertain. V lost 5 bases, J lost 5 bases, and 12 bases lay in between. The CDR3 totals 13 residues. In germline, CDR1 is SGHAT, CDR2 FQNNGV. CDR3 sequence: CASSPREAYGYTF. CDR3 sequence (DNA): TGTGCCAGCAGCCCCCGTGAGGCGTATGGCTACACCTTC.

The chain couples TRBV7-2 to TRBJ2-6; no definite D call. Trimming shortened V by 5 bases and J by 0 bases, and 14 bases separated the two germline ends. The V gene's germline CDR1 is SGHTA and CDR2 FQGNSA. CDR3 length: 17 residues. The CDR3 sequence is CASSVTRVLSGANVLTF. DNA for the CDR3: TGTGCCAGCAGCGTTACACGGGTACTCTCTGGGGCCAACGTCCTGACTTTC.

CDR3 residues: CASSHSTGTVTQYF. The CDR3 nucleotides are TGTGCCAGCAGCCATTCAACAGGTACCGTAACGCAGTATTTT. The gene calls are TRBV4-2 and TRBJ2-3, with D perhaps matching TRBD1 (5 bases). From germline, CDR1 is LGHNA and CDR2 YNFKEQ. V was clipped by 3 bases and J by 9 bases, with 16 bases between them. This CDR3 has 14 amino acids.

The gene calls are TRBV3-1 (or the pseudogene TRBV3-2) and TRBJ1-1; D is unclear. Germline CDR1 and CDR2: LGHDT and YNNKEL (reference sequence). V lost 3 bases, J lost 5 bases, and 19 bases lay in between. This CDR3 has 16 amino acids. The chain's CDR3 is CASSHLGRWERTEAFF. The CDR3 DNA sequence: TGTGCCAGCAGCCACCTAGGGAGGTGGGAACGGACTGAAGCTTTCTTT.

As DNA, the CDR3 is TGTGCCAGCAGCTTAATTAACAGGGGCGGGGAGACCCAGTACTTC. Amino acids: CASSLINRGGETQYF. V gene TRBV7-9 combines with J gene TRBJ2-5; TRBD1 aligns across 7 bases. The CDR3 is made up of 15 amino acids. In germline, CDR1 is SEHNR, CDR2 FQNEAQ (reference sequence). J gave up 5 bases and V 2 bases, and 8 bases lay outside the gene matches.

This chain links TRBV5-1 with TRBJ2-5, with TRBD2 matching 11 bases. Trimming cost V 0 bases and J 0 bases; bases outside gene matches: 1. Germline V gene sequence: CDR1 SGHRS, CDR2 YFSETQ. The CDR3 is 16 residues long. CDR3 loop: CASSLGTSGYQETQYF. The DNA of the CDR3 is TGCGCCAGCAGCTTGGGGACTAGCGGGTACCAAGAGACCCAGTACTTC.